These 19 T cell receptor beta chains were all obtained from the same sample, sequenced in a study of shared clonotypes between healthy human individuals. This table comes from immunoSEQ multiplex PCR, and its TCRdb copy is limited to in-frame clones, with some not included. Among roughly 490,000 clones listed, about 80% were seen once. The specimen sequenced was PBMCs. The receptors derive from a middle-aged woman in good health. Some clones in this sample may be carry-over from other donors' samples.

Of note for this clone: The sample has other DNA sequences that encode this CDR3 too. The chain couples TRBV15 to TRBJ2-2; 9 nucleotides line up with TRBD2. The V gene's germline CDR1 is LNHNV and CDR2 YYDKDF (reference sequence). The CDR3 is 15 residues long. Trimming at V came to 0 bases and at J to 4 bases, leaving 0 bases not matched to a gene. The CDR3 region has the DNA TGTGCCACCAGCAGAGATAGCGGGAGCACCGGGGAGCTGTTTTTT. Protein: CATSRDSGSTGELFF.

The gene calls are TRBV7-6 and TRBJ2-3; D may be TRBD1 (5 bases). The germline CDR1 and CDR2 sequences are SGHVS and FNYEAQ. This CDR3 has 14 residues. V was trimmed by 5 bases and J by 3 bases, leaving 12 bases between them. The CDR3 is CASSPMTVTDTQYF. In DNA form, the CDR3 reads TGTGCCAGCAGCCCTATGACAGTGACAGATACGCAGTATTTT.

This clone was seen a single time. CDR3 sequence (DNA): TGTGCCAGTAATAACAGGGAAAACACTGAAGCTTTCTTT. Translating it yields CASNNRENTEAFF. The chain couples TRBV19 to TRBJ1-1; the D gene is possibly TRBD1 (6 bases). This CDR3 contains 13 residues. V lost 7 bases and J lost 2, with 11 bases in between. CDR1 and CDR2 (germline): LNHDA, SQIVND (reference sequence).

This clone has only one observation. J is TRBJ2-1 and V is TRBV19; tentatively, D is TRBD2 (6 bases). Germline lookup yields CDR1 LNHDA and CDR2 SQIVND (reference sequence). The germline V and J ends were trimmed by 0 bases and 6 bases, with 15 bases remaining between them. The CDR3 has 16 residues. CDR3 residues: CASSIDGPGTLNEQFF. The CDR3 nucleotides read TGTGCCAGTAGTATAGATGGTCCCGGGACTCTCAATGAGCAGTTCTTC.

The chain combines TRBV5-8 with TRBJ1-3; 8 bases fit TRBD1. This CDR3 spans 17 amino acids. Germline V gene sequence: CDR1 SGHTS, CDR2 YDEGEE. Trimming took 2 bases from V and 0 from J; bases not matched to a gene: 7. The CDR3 DNA sequence: TGTGCCAGCAGCTTTGGGACAGGCCCACCCTCTGGAAACACCATATATTTT. Amino acids: CASSFGTGPPSGNTIYF.

The chain joins TRBV2 to TRBJ1-5; 7 positions match TRBD1. The CDR3 covers 14 residues. V lost 6 bases and J lost 2; bases outside the gene matches: 4. Germline V lookup: CDR1 SNHLY, CDR2 FYNNEI. The CDR3 reads CASRTDRGNQPQHF. In DNA, the CDR3 is TGTGCCAGCAGAACTGACAGGGGCAATCAGCCCCAGCATTTT.

The chain is built from TRBV15 and TRBJ2-2; the match to TRBD2 covers 13 bases. CDR1 and CDR2 (germline): LNHNV, YYDKDF (reference sequence). There are 19 residues in the CDR3. V was pared by 1 base and J by 0 bases, with 5 bases of the junction left unmatched. The CDR3 loop reads CATSRVYGLAGANTGELFF. The CDR3 region has the DNA TGTGCCACCAGCAGAGTCTACGGACTAGCGGGGGCGAACACCGGGGAGCTGTTTTTT.

The chain uses TRBV5-4 and TRBJ2-5; 10 bases are a match to TRBD2. The CDR3 is 15 amino acids. Looked up from germline, CDR1 is SGHNT and CDR2 is YYREEE (reference sequence). V lost 4 bases to trimming and J lost 2 bases; unmatched junction nucleotides: 5. The CDR3 DNA is TGTGCCAGCAGCCCGGGGACTAGCGAGCAAGAGACCCAGTACTTC. This encodes CASSPGTSEQETQYF.

The chain carries TRBV6-5 and TRBJ1-4; unclear D gene. Germline-derived CDR1 and CDR2 are MNHEY and SVGAGI. Between the trimmed V and J ends, which lost 5 bases and 14 bases, there was a span of 9 bases. This CDR3 has 10 amino acids. The DNA of the CDR3 is TGTGCCAGCAGTGAAGGCAGGCTGTTTTTT. It specifies CASSEGRLFF.

J is TRBJ2-3 and V is TRBV27; TRBD2 matches 11 bases. The germline V gene encodes CDR1 MNHEY and CDR2 SMNVEV (reference sequence). The V and J ends lost 8 bases and 3 bases, in that order; junction bases with no gene match: 25. There are 21 residues in the CDR3. CDR3 nucleotides: TGTGCCAGCGCCTTAAAACCCCCGACTAGCGGGATCTTCGTTAGGACAGATACGCAGTATTTT. Translating it yields CASALKPPTSGIFVRTDTQYF.

The J gene is TRBJ1-1, the V gene TRBV20-1; D perhaps matches TRBD1 (5 bases). This CDR3 is built from 11 residues. In germline, CDR1 is DFQATT, CDR2 SNEGSKA (reference sequence). Trimming took off 4 bases at V and 5 bases at J, with 8 bases between the two ends. The CDR3 spells CSATGRTEAFF. DNA for the CDR3: TGCAGTGCTACAGGGAGGACTGAAGCTTTCTTT.

Notes on this clone: Other DNA sequences in the same sample also yield this CDR3. The rearrangement joins TRBV4-2 to TRBJ2-6; no reliable D call. The CDR3 contains 15 residues. Trimming removed 5 bases at V and 4 bases at J, with 12 bases between. Per germline, CDR1 LGHNA and CDR2 YNFKEQ. The CDR3 spells CASSTGAGGANVLTF. The CDR3 nucleotides read TGTGCCAGCAGCACCGGCGCCGGCGGGGCCAACGTCCTGACTTTC.

This chain uses TRBV5-1 with TRBJ2-5; the D gene is possibly TRBD2 (7 bases). This CDR3 has 15 residues. The germline V gene encodes CDR1 SGHRS and CDR2 YFSETQ. V was clipped by 0 bases and J by 2 bases, with 11 bases between them. Here the CDR3 reads CASSLVAGAQETQYF. The DNA of the CDR3 is TGCGCCAGCAGCTTGGTTGCGGGGGCTCAAGAGACCCAGTACTTC.

The CDR3 sequence is CASSSFGDRAYEQYF. The CDR3 coding sequence is TGTGCCAGCAGTTCCTTCGGGGACAGAGCCTACGAGCAGTACTTC. The chain links TRBV6-5 to TRBJ2-7; 7 positions agree with TRBD1. V trimming: 4 bases; J trimming: 2 bases; junction bases outside the gene matches: 8. CDR3 length: 15 amino acids. Per germline, CDR1 MNHEY and CDR2 SVGAGI.

The J gene is TRBJ2-7, the V gene TRBV6-6; D may be TRBD1 or TRBD2 (6 bases each). The ends were cut back, 4 bases at V and 0 bases at J, with 10 bases in the middle. Germline values: CDR1 MNHNY, CDR2 SVGAGI (reference sequence). The CDR3 length is 14 residues. The CDR3 region is CASSWRDNSYEQYF. The CDR3 coding sequence is TGTGCCAGCAGTTGGCGGGACAACTCCTACGAGCAGTACTTC.

To note about this clone: Since a much larger clone is just one base distant, this may be a read error. V gene TRBV30 combines with J gene TRBJ1-6, with D possibly TRBD1 on 5 matching bases. This CDR3 is built from 14 residues. Per germline, CDR1 GTSNPN and CDR2 SVGIG (reference sequence). Deletions cut 1 base from V and 18 bases from J, with 22 bases between. The CDR3 protein is CAWSGGAGIGSPHF. In DNA, the CDR3 is TGTGCCTGGAGTGGTGGGGCCGGGATTGGATCCCCCCACTTT.

J is TRBJ1-2 and V is TRBV6-4; possible D gene TRBD1, 5 bases. There are 13 residues in the CDR3. V was shortened by 7 bases and J by 6 bases, with 15 bases between the two germline ends. Germline-derived CDR1 and CDR2 are MRHNA and SNTAGT. The CDR3 DNA reads TGTGCCAGCACCCCCGGGACGGAGGATGGCTACACCTTC. Its translation: CASTPGTEDGYTF.

V and J are TRBV2 and TRBJ2-3; possibly TRBD1 for D (5 bases). Germline V gene data show CDR1 as SNHLY and CDR2 as FYNNEI. The ends were cut back, 5 bases at V and 6 bases at J, with 15 bases in the middle. This CDR3 contains 14 residues. As DNA, the CDR3 is TGTGCCAGCAGTAGGCAGGGTAGTGGGGATACGCAGTATTTT. As protein: CASSRQGSGDTQYF.

The chain combines TRBV28 with TRBJ2-5; D gene unclear. The ends were cut back, 3 bases at V and 3 bases at J, with 2 bases in the middle. This CDR3 is 11 amino acids long. Looked up from germline, CDR1 is MDHEN and CDR2 is SYDVKM. The CDR3 nucleotides are TGTGCCAGCAGTTTTGAAGAGACCCAGTACTTC. It yields the protein CASSFEETQYF.